Listed below are T cell receptor beta chains from one sample, sequenced in a study of blood T cell repertoires in COVID-19. Assay: immunoSEQ multiplex PCR; the TCRdb copy retains only in-frame clones and omits some. Here the sample spans about 300,000 clones, approximately 86% being singletons. Sample: peripheral blood. The receptors here all came from a man in his 70s with acute or convalescent COVID-19. Each CDR3 is given with its conserved first and last residue. D genes are given only for firm matches. Some rows have no size entry. The others give once, few or many, or a class for an expanded clone.

clone_size: -; v_call: TRBV29-1; d_call: -; j_call: TRBJ2-3; cdr3_nt: TGCAGCGTACTCGCAGGGAGCACAGATACGCAGTATTTT; cdr3_aa: CSVLAGSTDTQYF
clone_size: -; v_call: TRBV6-2/TRBV6-3; d_call: TRBD1; j_call: TRBJ2-1; cdr3_nt: TGTGCCAGCAGTTATTTAGGGGGCCAGAGCTCCTACAATGAGCAGTTCTTC; cdr3_aa: CASSYLGGQSSYNEQFF
clone_size: -; v_call: TRBV28; d_call: -; j_call: TRBJ1-5; cdr3_nt: TGTGCCAGCAGAAGGGGTGGCCAGCCCCAGCATTTT; cdr3_aa: CASRRGGQPQHF
clone_size: -; v_call: TRBV2; d_call: TRBD2; j_call: TRBJ2-7; cdr3_nt: TGTGCCAGCAGAGCAACAACTAGCGGGAGGGCCCACGAGCAGTACTTC; cdr3_aa: CASRATTSGRAHEQYF
clone_size: -; v_call: TRBV18; d_call: -; j_call: TRBJ2-1; cdr3_nt: TGTGCCAGCTCACCAAACGGGGGCTCCTACAATGAGCAGTTCTTC; cdr3_aa: CASSPNGGSYNEQFF
clone_size: -; v_call: TRBV18; d_call: TRBD1; j_call: TRBJ2-7; cdr3_nt: TGTGCCAGCTCACCCGGGACAGGGGACGAGCAGTACTTC; cdr3_aa: CASSPGTGDEQYF
clone_size: -; v_call: TRBV3-1/TRBV3-2; d_call: -; j_call: TRBJ1-1; cdr3_nt: TGTGCCGGCAGCCAGCCAGACAGTATGAACACTGAAGCTTTCTTT; cdr3_aa: CAGSQPDSMNTEAFF
clone_size: -; v_call: TRBV4-3; d_call: -; j_call: TRBJ2-5; cdr3_nt: TGCGCCAGCAGCCGTCCCCCGCGGGGCTGGGAGACCCAGTACTTC; cdr3_aa: CASSRPPRGWETQYF
clone_size: -; v_call: TRBV24-1; d_call: TRBD2; j_call: TRBJ2-2; cdr3_nt: TGTGCCACCAGTGAAAGCGGGAGGGCCGACACCGGGGAGCTGTTTTTT; cdr3_aa: CATSESGRADTGELFF
clone_size: -; v_call: TRBV6-1; d_call: -; j_call: TRBJ1-5; cdr3_nt: TGTGCCAGCAGTGAAGATACAGCCCGTCACGGCAATCAGCCCCAGCATTTT; cdr3_aa: CASSEDTARHGNQPQHF
clone_size: few; v_call: TRBV28; d_call: -; j_call: TRBJ2-2; cdr3_nt: TGTGCCAGCAGGACAGGTTACACCGGGGAGCTGTTTTTT; cdr3_aa: CASRTGYTGELFF
clone_size: -; v_call: TRBV27; d_call: -; j_call: TRBJ2-1; cdr3_nt: TGTGCCAGCAGGCTAGCCCTCGCGACGGCAGGTCGTGGTGAGCAGTTCTTC; cdr3_aa: CASRLALATAGRGEQFF
clone_size: -; v_call: TRBV27; d_call: TRBD2; j_call: TRBJ2-5; cdr3_nt: TGTGCCAGCAGCCCCGGCCCTGGGCTAGCGGATGAAGAGACCCAGTACTTC; cdr3_aa: CASSPGPGLADEETQYF
clone_size: few; v_call: TRBV18; d_call: -; j_call: TRBJ1-1; cdr3_nt: TGTGCCAGCTCCCCCCGGGGGGGGGCGTCCACTGAAGCTTTCTTT; cdr3_aa: CASSPRGGASTEAFF
clone_size: -; v_call: TRBV18; d_call: TRBD2; j_call: TRBJ2-5; cdr3_nt: TGTGCCAGCTCTCGTCCGTTGGCGGGGGGAGCAGAGACCCAGTACTTC; cdr3_aa: CASSRPLAGGAETQYF
clone_size: once; v_call: TRBV5-6; d_call: -; j_call: TRBJ2-7; cdr3_nt: TGTGCCAGCAGCTTGTTACAGACCTACGAGCAGTACTTC; cdr3_aa: CASSLLQTYEQYF
clone_size: -; v_call: TRBV7-6; d_call: TRBD1; j_call: TRBJ2-5; cdr3_nt: TGTGCCAGCAGCCGGGACAGGGCGGGTGGTGAGACCCAGTACTTC; cdr3_aa: CASSRDRAGGETQYF
clone_size: -; v_call: TRBV27; d_call: TRBD1; j_call: TRBJ1-2; cdr3_nt: TGTGCCACTCAACCCCGGACAGGGAACTATGGCTACACCTTC; cdr3_aa: CATQPRTGNYGYTF
clone_size: -; v_call: TRBV7-3; d_call: -; j_call: TRBJ2-2; cdr3_nt: TGTGCCAGCAGCTCAACCCGGGACTCCGGAGGAACCGGGGAGCTGTTTTTT; cdr3_aa: CASSSTRDSGGTGELFF
clone_size: -; v_call: TRBV18; d_call: -; j_call: TRBJ1-1; cdr3_nt: TGTGCCAGCTCACGGGAGAGGAACACTGAAGCTTTCTTT; cdr3_aa: CASSRERNTEAFF
clone_size: once; v_call: TRBV7-6; d_call: TRBD2; j_call: TRBJ2-2; cdr3_nt: TGTGCCAGCAGCTTAGAGGCTAGCGGGAGTAACACCGGGGAGCTGTTTTTT; cdr3_aa: CASSLEASGSNTGELFF
clone_size: -; v_call: TRBV5-6; d_call: -; j_call: TRBJ1-5; cdr3_nt: TGTGCCAGCAGCTTGGGGCGGCTCAATCAGCCCCAGCATTTT; cdr3_aa: CASSLGRLNQPQHF
clone_size: once; v_call: TRBV28; d_call: TRBD2; j_call: TRBJ2-4; cdr3_nt: TGTGCCACCACTAGCGGGGGGGCGCTAGCCAAAAACATTCAGTACTTC; cdr3_aa: CATTSGGALAKNIQYF